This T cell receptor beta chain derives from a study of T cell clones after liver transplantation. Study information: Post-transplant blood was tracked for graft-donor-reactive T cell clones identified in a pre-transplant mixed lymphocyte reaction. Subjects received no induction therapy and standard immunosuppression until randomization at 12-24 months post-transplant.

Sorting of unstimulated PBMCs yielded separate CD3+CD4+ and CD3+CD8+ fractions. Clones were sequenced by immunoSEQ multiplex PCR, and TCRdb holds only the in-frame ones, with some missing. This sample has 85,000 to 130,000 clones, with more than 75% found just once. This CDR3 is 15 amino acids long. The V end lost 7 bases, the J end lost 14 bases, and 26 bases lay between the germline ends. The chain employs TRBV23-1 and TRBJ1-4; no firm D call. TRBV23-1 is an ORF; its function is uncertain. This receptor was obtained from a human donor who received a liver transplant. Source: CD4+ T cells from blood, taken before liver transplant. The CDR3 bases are TGCGCCAGCAAAAGACCCCACGGGATACGAAGAGGGCTGTTTTTT. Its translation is CASKRPHGIRRGLFF.